The T cell receptor beta chain described here comes from a study of shared clonotypes between healthy human individuals. The CDR3 is 15 amino acids. Trimming shortened V by 4 bases and J by 2 bases, and 12 bases separated the two germline ends. Germline V gene lookup returns CDR1 SNHLY and CDR2 FYNNEI. A few counts support this clone. Distinct nucleotide sequences in the sample also encode this CDR3. TCRdb keeps only in-frame clones here, not all; method: immunoSEQ multiplex PCR. Here the sample spans about 2.4 million clones, 90% to 95% being singletons. The chain has TRBV2 and TRBJ1-5; no clear D. The origin of this receptor is a man younger than 35 in good health. Sequences were obtained from naive CD4+ T cells sorted from blood. As for subset: CD45RA+ positively selected. CDR3 sequence reads: CASSARGGGNQPQHF. CDR3 in DNA: TGTGCCAGCAGTGCGCGAGGCGGAGGCAATCAGCCCCAGCATTTT. The full variable domain, with the rest looked up from reference TRBV2 and TRBJ1-5, is EPEVTQTPSHQVTQMGQEVILRCVPISNHLYFYWYRQILGQKVEFLVSFYNNEISEKSEIFDDQFSVERPDGSNFTLKIRSTKLEDSAMYFCASSARGGGNQPQHFGDGTRLSIL.